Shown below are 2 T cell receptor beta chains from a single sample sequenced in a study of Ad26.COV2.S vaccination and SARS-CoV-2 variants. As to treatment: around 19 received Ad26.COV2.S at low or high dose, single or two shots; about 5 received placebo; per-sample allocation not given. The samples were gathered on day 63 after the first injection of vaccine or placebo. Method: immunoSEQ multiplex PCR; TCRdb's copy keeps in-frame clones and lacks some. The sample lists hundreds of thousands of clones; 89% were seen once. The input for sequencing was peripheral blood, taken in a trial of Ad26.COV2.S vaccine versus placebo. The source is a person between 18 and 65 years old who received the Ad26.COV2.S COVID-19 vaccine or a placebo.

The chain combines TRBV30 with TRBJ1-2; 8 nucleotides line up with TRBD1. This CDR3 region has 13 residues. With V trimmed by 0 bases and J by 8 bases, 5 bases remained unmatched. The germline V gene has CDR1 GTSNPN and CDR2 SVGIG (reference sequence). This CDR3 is CAWSVRTGSGYTF. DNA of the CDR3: TGTGCCTGGAGTGTCCGGACAGGGAGCGGCTACACCTTC.

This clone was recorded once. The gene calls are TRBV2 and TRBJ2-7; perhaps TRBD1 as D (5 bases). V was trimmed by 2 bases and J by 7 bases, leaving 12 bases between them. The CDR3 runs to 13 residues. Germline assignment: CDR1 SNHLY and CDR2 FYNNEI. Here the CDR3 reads CASSEQGLLEQYF. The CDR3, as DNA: TGTGCCAGCAGTGAACAGGGCCTCTTGGAGCAGTACTTC.